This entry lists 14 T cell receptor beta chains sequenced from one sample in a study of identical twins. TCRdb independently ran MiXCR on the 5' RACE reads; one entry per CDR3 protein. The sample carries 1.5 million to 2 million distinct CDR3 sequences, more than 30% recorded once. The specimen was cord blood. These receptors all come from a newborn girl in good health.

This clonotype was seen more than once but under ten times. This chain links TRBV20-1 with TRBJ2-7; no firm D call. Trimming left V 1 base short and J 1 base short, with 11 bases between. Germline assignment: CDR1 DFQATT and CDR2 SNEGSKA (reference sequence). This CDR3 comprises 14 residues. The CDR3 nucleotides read TGCAGTGCTAGAGTACGGCTGGGTTCCTACGAGCAGTACTTC. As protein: CSARVRLGSYEQYF.

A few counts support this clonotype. CDR3 in amino acids: CASSQARASDEQFF. As DNA, the CDR3 is TGTGCCAGCAGCCAAGCCAGGGCTTCCGATGAGCAGTTCTTC. The chain combines TRBV3-1 with TRBJ2-1; possible D gene TRBD1, 5 bases. Germline CDR1 is LGHDT and CDR2 is YNNKEL (reference sequence). The CDR3 is 14 residues long. V was clipped by 1 base and J by 8 bases, with 12 bases between them.

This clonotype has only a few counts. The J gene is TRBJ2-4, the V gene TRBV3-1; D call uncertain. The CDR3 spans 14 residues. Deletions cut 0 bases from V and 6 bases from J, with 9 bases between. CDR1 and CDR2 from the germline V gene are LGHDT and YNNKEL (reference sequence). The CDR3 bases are TGTGCCAGCAGCCAAGAGCCTACGAGAAACATTCAGTACTTC. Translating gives CASSQEPTRNIQYF.

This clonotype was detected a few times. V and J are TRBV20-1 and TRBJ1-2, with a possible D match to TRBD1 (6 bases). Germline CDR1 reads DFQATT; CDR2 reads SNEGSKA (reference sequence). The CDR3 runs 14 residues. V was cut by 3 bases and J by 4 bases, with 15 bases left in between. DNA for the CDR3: TGCAGTGCTAGTGAGGATTGGGGGCCCTATGGCTACACCTTC. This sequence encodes CSASEDWGPYGYTF.

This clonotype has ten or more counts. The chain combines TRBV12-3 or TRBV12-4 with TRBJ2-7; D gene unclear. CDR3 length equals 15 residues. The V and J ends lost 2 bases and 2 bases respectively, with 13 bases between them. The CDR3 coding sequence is TGTGCCAGCAGTTTATATCCTAGTCCGGCCTACGAGCAGTACTTC. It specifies CASSLYPSPAYEQYF.

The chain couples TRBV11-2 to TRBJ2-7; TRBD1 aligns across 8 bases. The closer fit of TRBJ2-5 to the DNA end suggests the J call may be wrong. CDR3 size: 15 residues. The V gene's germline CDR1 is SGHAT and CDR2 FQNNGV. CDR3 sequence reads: CASGSWTGTEETQYF. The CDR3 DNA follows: TGTGCCAGCGGCTCGTGGACAGGGACGGAGGAGACCCAGTACTTC.

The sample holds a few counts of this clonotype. The CDR3, as DNA: TGCGCCAGCAGCTCGCGGACTAGCGGGAGGAAAACCGGGGAGCTGTTTTTT. It encodes CASSSRTSGRKTGELFF. The chain joins TRBV5-1 to TRBJ2-2; TRBD2 matches at 14 bases. CDR1 is SGHRS, CDR2 YFSETQ, per germline. Unmatched junction bases numbered 6, after V lost 3 bases and J lost 5 bases. This CDR3 is 17 amino acids long.

As DNA, the CDR3 is TGCGCCAGCAGCTTGGTAGCTAGCGGGGGGGCCAATGAGCAGTTCTTC. Translation gives CASSLVASGGANEQFF. The V gene is TRBV5-1, the J gene TRBJ2-1; TRBD2 matches 12 bases. The ends lost 0 bases at V and 6 bases at J; junction bases unmatched: 4. The CDR3 totals 16 residues. Germline lookup yields CDR1 SGHRS and CDR2 YFSETQ.

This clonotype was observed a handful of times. The CDR3 loop reads CSARKPSGKQETQYF. DNA for the CDR3: TGCAGTGCTAGAAAGCCTAGCGGAAAACAAGAGACCCAGTACTTC. The chain combines TRBV20-1 with TRBJ2-5; 7 bases are a match to TRBD2. The CDR3 runs 15 residues. CDR1 is DFQATT and CDR2 is SNEGSKA in the germline V gene (reference sequence). Trimming at V came to 2 bases and at J to 2 bases, leaving 8 bases not matched to a gene.

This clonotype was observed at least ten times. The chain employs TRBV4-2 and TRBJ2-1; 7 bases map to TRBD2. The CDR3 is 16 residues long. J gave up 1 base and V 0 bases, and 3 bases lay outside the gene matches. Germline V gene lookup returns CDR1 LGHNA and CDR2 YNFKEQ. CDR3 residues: CASSQDSGGSYNEQFF. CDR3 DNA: TGTGCCAGCAGCCAAGACTCCGGGGGGTCCTACAATGAGCAGTTCTTC.

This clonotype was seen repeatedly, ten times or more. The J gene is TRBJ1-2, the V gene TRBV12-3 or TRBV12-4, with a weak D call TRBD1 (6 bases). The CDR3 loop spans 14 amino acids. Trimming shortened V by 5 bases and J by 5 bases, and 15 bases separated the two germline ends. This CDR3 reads CASSPYRAGYGYTF. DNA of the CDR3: TGTGCCAGCAGTCCCTACAGGGCCGGATATGGCTACACCTTC.

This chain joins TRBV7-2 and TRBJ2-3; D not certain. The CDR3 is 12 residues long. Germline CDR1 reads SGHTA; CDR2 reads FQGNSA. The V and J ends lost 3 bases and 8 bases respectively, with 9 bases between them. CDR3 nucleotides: TGTGCCAGCAGCTTTGAAGGAGCTACGCAGTATTTT. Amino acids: CASSFEGATQYF.

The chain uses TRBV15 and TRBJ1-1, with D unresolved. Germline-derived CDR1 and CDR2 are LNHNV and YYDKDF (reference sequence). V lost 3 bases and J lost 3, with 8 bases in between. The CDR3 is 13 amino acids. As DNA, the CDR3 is TGTGCCACCAGCAGCTGGACCCACACTGAAGCTTTCTTT. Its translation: CATSSWTHTEAFF.

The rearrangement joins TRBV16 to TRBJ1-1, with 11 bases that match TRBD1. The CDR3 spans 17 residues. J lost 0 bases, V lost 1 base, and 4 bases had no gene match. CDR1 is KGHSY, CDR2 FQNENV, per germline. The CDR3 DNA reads TGTGCCAGCAGCCAATGGGACAGGGGGTCCATGAACACTGAAGCTTTCTTT. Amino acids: CASSQWDRGSMNTEAFF.